The clone carrying this TCR beta chain was observed at least ten times. Its specificity is unknown. The sample comes from a study of response to subunit inactivated influenza vaccine. General study findings and limits: The authors suggested that few new T cells are recruited per seasonal influenza vaccination.

TCRdb fed the RT-PCR reads into MiXCR, producing one record per CDR3 protein. This sample has about 240,000 distinct CDR3 sequences, with 9% to 15% found just once. The source of this sequence is a man in his fifties or sixties who received an inactivated influenza vaccine. The sequencing here drew on non-naive T cells sorted from PBMCs, taken about 14 days before vaccination.

The CDR3 loop reads CASSLGRIQETQYF. CDR3 DNA: TGTGCCAGCTCTTTAGGGCGAATTCAAGAGACCCAGTACTTC. This sequence joins TRBV12-3 or TRBV12-4 and TRBJ2-5; D unresolved. The CDR3 length is 14 residues. Between the trimmed V and J ends, which lost 8 bases and 2 bases, there was a span of 15 bases.